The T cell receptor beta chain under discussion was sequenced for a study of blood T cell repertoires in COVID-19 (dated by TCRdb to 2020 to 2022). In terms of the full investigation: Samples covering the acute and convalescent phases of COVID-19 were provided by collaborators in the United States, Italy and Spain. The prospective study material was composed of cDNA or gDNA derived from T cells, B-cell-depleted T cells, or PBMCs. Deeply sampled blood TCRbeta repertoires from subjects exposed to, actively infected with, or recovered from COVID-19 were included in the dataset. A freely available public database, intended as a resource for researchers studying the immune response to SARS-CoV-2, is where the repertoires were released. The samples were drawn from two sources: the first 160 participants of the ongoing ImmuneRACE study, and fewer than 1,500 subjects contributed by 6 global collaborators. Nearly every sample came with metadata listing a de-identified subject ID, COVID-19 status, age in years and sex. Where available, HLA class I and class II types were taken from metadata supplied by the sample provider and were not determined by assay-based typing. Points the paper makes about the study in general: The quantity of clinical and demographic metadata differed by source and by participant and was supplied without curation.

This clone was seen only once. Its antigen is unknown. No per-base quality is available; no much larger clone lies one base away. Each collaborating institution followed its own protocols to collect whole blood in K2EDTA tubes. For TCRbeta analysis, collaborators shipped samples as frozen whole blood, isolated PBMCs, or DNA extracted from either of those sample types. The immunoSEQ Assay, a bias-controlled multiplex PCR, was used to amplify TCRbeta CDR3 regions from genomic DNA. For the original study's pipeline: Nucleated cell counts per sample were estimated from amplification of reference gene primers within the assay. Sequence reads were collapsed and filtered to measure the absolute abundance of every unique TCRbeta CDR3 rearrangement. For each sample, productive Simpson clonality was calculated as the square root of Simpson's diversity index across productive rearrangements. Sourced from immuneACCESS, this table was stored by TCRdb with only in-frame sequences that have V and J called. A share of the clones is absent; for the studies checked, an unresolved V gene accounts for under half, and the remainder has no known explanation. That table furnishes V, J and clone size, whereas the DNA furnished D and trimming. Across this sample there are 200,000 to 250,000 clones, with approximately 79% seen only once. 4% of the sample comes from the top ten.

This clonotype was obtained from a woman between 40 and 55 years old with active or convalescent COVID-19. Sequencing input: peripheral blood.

The CDR3 region: CASSARRMDRDEQFF. At the DNA level, the sequence is TGTGCCAGCAGCGCCCGGAGGATGGATAGGGATGAGCAGTTCTTC. The rearranged segments are TRBV7-3 and TRBJ2-1; the D gene is perhaps TRBD2, on 5 matching bases. Between the V and J ends, shortened by 5 bases and 8 bases respectively, the junction contains 19 bases. From its cysteine to its phenylalanine, the CDR3 spans 15 amino acids. Only CDR3 DNA remains: 45 bases, in frame from the first base. The CDR1 and CDR2 encoded by the germline V gene are SGHTA and FQGTGA. The CDR3 plus the reference TRBV7-3 and TRBJ2-1 genes for the other parts give the full variable domain: GAGVSQTPSNKVTEKGKYVELRCDPISGHTALYWYRQSLGQGPEFLIYFQGTGAADDSGLPNDRFFAVRPEGSVSTLKIQRTERGDSAVYLCASSARRMDRDEQFFGPGTRLTVL.